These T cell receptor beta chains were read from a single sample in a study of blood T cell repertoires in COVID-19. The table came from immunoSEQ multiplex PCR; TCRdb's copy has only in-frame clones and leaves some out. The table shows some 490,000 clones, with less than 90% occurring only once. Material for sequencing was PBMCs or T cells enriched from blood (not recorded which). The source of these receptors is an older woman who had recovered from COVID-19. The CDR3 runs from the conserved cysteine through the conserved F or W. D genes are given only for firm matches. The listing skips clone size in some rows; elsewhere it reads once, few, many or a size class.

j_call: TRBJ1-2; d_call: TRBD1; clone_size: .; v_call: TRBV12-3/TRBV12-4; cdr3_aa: CAARGLIGYTF; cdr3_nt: TGTGCCGCCAGGGGGCTGATTGGCTACACCTTC
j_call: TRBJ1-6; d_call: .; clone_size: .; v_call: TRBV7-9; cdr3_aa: CASSFEGVNSPLHF; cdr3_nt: TGTGCCAGCAGCTTCGAAGGGGTAAATTCACCCCTCCACTTT
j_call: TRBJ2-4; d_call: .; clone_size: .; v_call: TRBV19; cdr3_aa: CASSITGPGNIQYF; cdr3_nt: TGTGCCAGTAGTATCACTGGCCCGGGAAACATTCAGTACTTC
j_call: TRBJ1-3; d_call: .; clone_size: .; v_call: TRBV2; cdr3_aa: CASSRSDGTSGNTIYF; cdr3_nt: TGTGCCAGCAGTCGCTCCGACGGGACATCTGGAAACACCATATATTTT
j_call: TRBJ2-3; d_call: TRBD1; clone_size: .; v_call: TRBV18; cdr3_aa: CASSPWTGGDTQYF; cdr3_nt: TGTGCCAGCTCACCCTGGACAGGGGGAGATACGCAGTATTTT
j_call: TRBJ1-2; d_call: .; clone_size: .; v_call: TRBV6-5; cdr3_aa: CASRSRYYGYTF; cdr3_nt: TGTGCCAGCAGGTCTCGTTACTATGGCTACACCTTC
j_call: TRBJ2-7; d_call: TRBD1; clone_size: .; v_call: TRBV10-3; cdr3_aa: CAISESRTGFPYEQYF; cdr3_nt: TGTGCCATCAGTGAGTCCCGGACAGGGTTTCCCTACGAGCAGTACTTC
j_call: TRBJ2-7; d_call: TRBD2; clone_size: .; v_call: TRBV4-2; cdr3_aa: CASSPQTGTSYNEQYF; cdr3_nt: TGTGCCAGCAGCCCCCAGACCGGGACTAGCTACAACGAGCAGTACTTC
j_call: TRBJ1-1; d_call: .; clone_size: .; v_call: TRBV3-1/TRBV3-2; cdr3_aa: CASSRNTVTEAFF; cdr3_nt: TGTGCCAGCAGCCGGAACACAGTCACTGAAGCTTTCTTT
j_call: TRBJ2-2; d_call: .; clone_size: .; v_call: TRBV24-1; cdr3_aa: CATSAESRESGELFF; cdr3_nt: TGTGCCACCAGTGCCGAGTCCAGGGAATCCGGGGAGCTGTTTTTT
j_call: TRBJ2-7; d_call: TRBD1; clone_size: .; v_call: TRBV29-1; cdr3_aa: CSVSGTGDEQYF; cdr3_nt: TGCAGCGTCTCCGGGACAGGGGACGAGCAGTACTTC
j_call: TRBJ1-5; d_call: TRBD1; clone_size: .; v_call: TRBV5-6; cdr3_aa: CASSLATFRGQGSNQPQHF; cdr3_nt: TGTGCCAGCAGCTTGGCCACATTCAGGGGACAGGGGTCAAATCAGCCCCAGCATTTT
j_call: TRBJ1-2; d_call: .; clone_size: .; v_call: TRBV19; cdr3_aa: CASRREYYGYTF; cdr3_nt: TGTGCCAGTAGACGGGAGTACTATGGCTACACCTTC
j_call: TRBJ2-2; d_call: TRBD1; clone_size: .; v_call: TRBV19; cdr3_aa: CASSLTGYGGELFF; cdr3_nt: TGTGCCAGTAGTTTGACAGGGTACGGGGGGGAGCTGTTTTTT
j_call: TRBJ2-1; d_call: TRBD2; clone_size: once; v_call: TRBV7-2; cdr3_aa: CASSLAGSGVFNEQFF; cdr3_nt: TGTGCCAGCAGCTTAGCAGGTAGCGGGGTCTTCAATGAGCAGTTCTTC
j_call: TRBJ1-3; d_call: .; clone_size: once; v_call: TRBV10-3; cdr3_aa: CAISDIDRNTIYF; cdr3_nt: TGTGCCATCAGTGACATAGACAGAAACACCATATATTTT
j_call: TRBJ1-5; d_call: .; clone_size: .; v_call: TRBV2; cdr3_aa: CASSNREEQPQHF; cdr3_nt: TGTGCCAGCAGTAATAGGGAGGAACAGCCCCAGCATTTT
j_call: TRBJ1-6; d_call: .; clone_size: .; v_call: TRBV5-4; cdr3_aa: CASSLARVGSPLHF; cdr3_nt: TGTGCCAGCAGCTTGGCCAGGGTGGGCTCACCCCTCCACTTT
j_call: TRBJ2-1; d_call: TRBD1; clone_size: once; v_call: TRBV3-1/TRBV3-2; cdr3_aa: CASRHRGQNNEQFF; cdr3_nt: TGTGCCAGCAGACACAGGGGGCAAAACAATGAGCAGTTCTTC
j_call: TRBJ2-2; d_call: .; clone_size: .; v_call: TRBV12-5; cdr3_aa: CASLGMNTGELFF; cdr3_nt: TGTGCTAGTTTGGGCATGAACACCGGGGAGCTGTTTTTT
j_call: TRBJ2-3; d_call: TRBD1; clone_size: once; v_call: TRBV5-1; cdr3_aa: CASSVRPGTGAGVDTQYF; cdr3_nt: TGCGCCAGCAGCGTTCGTCCCGGGACAGGGGCCGGAGTGGATACGCAGTATTTT
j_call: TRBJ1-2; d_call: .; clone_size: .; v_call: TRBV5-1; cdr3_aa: CASSLEGRDYGYTF; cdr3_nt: TGCGCCAGCAGCTTGGAGGGCAGGGACTATGGCTACACCTTC
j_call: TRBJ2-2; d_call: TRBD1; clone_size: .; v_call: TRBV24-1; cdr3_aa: CATSDPGTGGTELFF; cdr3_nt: TGTGCCACCAGTGATCCAGGGACAGGGGGCACGGAGCTGTTTTTT
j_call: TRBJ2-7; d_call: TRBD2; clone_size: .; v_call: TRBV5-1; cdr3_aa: CASSFRAGIEQYF; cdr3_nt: TGCGCCAGCAGCTTTCGAGCGGGGATTGAGCAGTACTTC
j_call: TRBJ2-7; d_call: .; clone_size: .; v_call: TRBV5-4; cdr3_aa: CASSLSGLAYSYEQYF; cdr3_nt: TGTGCCAGCAGCTTGAGTGGGCTAGCCTACTCCTACGAGCAGTACTTC
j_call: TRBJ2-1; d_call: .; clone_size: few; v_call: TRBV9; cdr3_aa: CASSVGAVVDEQFF; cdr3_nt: TGTGCCAGCAGCGTAGGGGCCGTCGTAGATGAGCAGTTCTTC
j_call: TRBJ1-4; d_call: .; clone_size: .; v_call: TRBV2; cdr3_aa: CASEGQFTNEKLFF; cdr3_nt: TGTGCCAGCGAAGGACAGTTTACTAATGAAAAACTGTTTTTT
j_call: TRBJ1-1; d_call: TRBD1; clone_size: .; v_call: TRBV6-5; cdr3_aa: CASSYGLTGGDEAFF; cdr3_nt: TGTGCCAGCAGTTACGGGCTAACAGGGGGCGATGAAGCTTTCTTT
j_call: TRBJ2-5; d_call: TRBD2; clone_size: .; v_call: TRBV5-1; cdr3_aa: CASSSGTSGGQETQYF; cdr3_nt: TGCGCCAGCAGCTCCGGGACTAGCGGGGGACAAGAGACCCAGTACTTC
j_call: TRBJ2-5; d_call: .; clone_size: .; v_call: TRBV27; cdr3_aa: CASSFLGDQETQYF; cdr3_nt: TGTGCCAGCAGTTTTTTAGGGGACCAAGAGACCCAGTACTTC
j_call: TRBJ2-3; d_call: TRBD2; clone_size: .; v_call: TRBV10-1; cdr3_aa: CASSDPGGDTQYF; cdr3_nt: TGCGCCAGCAGTGACCCGGGGGGGGATACGCAGTATTTT
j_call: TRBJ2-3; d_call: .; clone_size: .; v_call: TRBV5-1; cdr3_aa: CASYSGETDTQYF; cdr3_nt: TGCGCCAGCTATAGCGGTGAGACAGATACGCAGTATTTT
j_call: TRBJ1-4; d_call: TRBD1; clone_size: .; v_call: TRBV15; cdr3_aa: CATSGRTGLKLFF; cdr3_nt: TGTGCCACCAGCGGCAGGACAGGGTTAAAACTGTTTTTT
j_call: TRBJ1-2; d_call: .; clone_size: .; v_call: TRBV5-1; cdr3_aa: CASSMGGDGYTF; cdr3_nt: TGCGCCAGCAGCATGGGGGGCGATGGCTACACCTTC
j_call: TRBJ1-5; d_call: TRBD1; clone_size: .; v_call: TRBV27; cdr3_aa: CASSPYLDRDNQPQHF; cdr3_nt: TGTGCCAGCAGTCCATACCTCGACAGGGACAATCAGCCCCAGCATTTT
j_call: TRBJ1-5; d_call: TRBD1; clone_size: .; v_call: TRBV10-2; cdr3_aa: CASSDKGANQPQHF; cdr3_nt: TGCGCCAGCAGTGACAAGGGGGCCAATCAGCCCCAGCATTTT
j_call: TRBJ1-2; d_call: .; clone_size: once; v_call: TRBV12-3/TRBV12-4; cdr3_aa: CASSRGYGYTF; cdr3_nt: TGTGCCAGCAGCAGGGGATACGGCTACACCTTC
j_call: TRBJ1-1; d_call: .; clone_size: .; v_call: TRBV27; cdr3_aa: CASSLYSPTEAFF; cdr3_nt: TGTGCCAGCAGTTTATACAGCCCCACTGAAGCTTTCTTT
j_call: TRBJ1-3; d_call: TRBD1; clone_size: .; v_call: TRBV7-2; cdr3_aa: CASSLDRGGTIYF; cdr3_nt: TGTGCCAGCAGCTTGGACAGGGGAGGGACCATATATTTT
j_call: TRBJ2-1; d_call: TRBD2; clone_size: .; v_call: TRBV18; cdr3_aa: CASSPAGGPREQFF; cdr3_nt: TGTGCCAGCTCACCAGCGGGGGGGCCGCGTGAGCAGTTCTTC
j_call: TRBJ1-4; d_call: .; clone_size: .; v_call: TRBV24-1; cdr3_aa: CATAAVGNEKLFF; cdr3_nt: TGTGCCACCGCGGCCGTGGGTAATGAAAAACTGTTTTTT
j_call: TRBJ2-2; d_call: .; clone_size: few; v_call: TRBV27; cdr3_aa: CASSFYDRGTGELFF; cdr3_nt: TGTGCCAGCAGTTTCTACGATAGGGGCACCGGGGAGCTGTTTTTT
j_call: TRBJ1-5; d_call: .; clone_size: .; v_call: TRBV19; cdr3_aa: CASTSSYQPQHF; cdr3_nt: TGTGCCAGTACATCGAGTTACCAGCCCCAGCATTTT
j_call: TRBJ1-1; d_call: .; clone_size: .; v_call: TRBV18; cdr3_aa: CASSQGPGGTEAFF; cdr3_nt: TGTGCCAGCTCACAGGGGCCGGGGGGGACTGAAGCTTTCTTT
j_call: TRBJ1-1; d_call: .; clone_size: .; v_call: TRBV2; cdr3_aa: CASKAGLVEAFF; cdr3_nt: TGTGCCAGCAAGGCGGGGTTGGTTGAAGCTTTCTTT
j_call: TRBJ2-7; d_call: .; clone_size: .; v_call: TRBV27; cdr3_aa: CASSLTGYEQYF; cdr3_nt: TGTGCCAGCAGTTTAACCGGCTACGAGCAGTACTTC
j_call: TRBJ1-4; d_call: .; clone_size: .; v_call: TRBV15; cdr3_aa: CATQAGFNEKLFF; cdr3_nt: TGTGCCACCCAAGCGGGGTTTAATGAAAAACTGTTTTTT
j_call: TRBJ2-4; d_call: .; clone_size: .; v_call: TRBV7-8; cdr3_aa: CASSLNTAVNIQYF; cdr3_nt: TGTGCCAGCAGCTTGAACACGGCGGTGAACATTCAGTACTTC
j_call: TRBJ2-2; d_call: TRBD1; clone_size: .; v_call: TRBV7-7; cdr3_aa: CASSLATGVDTGELFF; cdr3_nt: TGTGCCAGCAGCTTAGCGACAGGGGTGGACACCGGGGAGCTGTTTTTT
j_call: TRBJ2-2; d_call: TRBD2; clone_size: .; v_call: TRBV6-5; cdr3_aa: CASSFGLAGTGELFF; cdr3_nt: TGTGCCAGCAGTTTCGGACTAGCGGGTACCGGGGAGCTGTTTTTT